These 27 T cell receptor beta chains originate from one sample sequenced in a study of blood T cells in healthy people across ages. The authors ran a second PCR of about 6 to 11 cycles using a sample-barcoded 5' primer and a J-beta primer mix. One entry per CDR3 protein results from TCRdb running MiXCR on the 5' RACE reads. The sample has roughly 2 million distinct CDR3 sequences; 49% are singletons. The sample comprised blood. These receptors all stem from a woman aged 40 to 55 in good health.

The V gene is TRBV6-2 or TRBV6-3, the J gene TRBJ2-3; D possibly corresponds to TRBD1 (5 bases). V was clipped by 7 bases and J by 4 bases, with 15 bases between them. Germline V gene lookup returns CDR1 MNHEY and CDR2 SVGEGT. This CDR3 spans 14 amino acids. CDR3 in amino acids: CASTVAGPPDTQYF. Here the CDR3 DNA reads TGTGCCAGCACCGTGGCAGGGCCCCCAGATACGCAGTATTTT.

This chain joins TRBV9 and TRBJ2-2; possibly TRBD2 for D (5 bases). The CDR3 spans 17 residues. Germline lookup yields CDR1 SGDLS and CDR2 YYNGEE. Trimming stripped 1 base from V and 7 bases from J, with 20 bases between. CDR3 residues: CASSVTVTSSRSGELFF. In DNA form, the CDR3 reads TGTGCCAGCAGCGTAACGGTAACGTCTAGCCGTAGCGGGGAGCTGTTTTTT.

The CDR3 sequence is CASSYQAAGGNQEAQYF. The CDR3 DNA is TGCGCCAGCAGCTACCAAGCAGCGGGGGGGAACCAAGAGGCCCAGTACTTC. The V and J genes are TRBV4-1 and TRBJ2-7; 10 nucleotides line up with TRBD2. V lost 5 bases to trimming and J lost 10 bases; unmatched junction nucleotides: 20. The CDR3 runs to 17 residues. From germline, CDR1 is MGHRA and CDR2 YSYEKL.

V and J are TRBV4-2 and TRBJ2-7; 7 bases fit TRBD2. Germline CDR1 reads LGHNA; CDR2 reads YNFKEQ. The CDR3 spans 13 residues. V gave up 3 bases and J gave up 5 bases; unmatched junction bases: 4. The CDR3 here is CASSHVGGDEQYF. The CDR3 region has the DNA TGTGCCAGCAGCCATGTGGGGGGGGACGAGCAGTACTTC.

The rearrangement uses TRBV20-1 and TRBJ2-3; 8 bases match TRBD1. Germline CDR1 is DFQATT and CDR2 is SNEGSKA (reference sequence). V lost 3 bases to trimming and J lost 0 bases; unmatched junction nucleotides: 5. This CDR3 contains 15 residues. The CDR3 DNA follows: TGCAGTGCTAGCAACAGGGGGGAGAGCACAGATACGCAGTATTTT. This translates into CSASNRGESTDTQYF.

The genes are TRBV20-1 and TRBJ2-1, with D perhaps matching TRBD1 or TRBD2 (5 bases each). CDR3 length equals 15 residues. Trimming left V 1 base short and J 6 bases short, with 16 bases between. Germline CDR1 reads DFQATT; CDR2 reads SNEGSKA (reference sequence). The CDR3 reads CSARVPGTDLNEQFF. The CDR3 nucleotides are TGCAGTGCTAGAGTTCCCGGGACGGACCTCAATGAGCAGTTCTTC.

This chain uses TRBV7-9 with TRBJ1-1, with a weak D call TRBD1 (6 bases). The germline V gene has CDR1 SEHNR and CDR2 FQNEAQ (reference sequence). V was pared by 0 bases and J by 13 bases, with 15 bases between. CDR3 size: 13 residues. The CDR3 bases are TGTGCCAGCAGCTTAGCGGGGGCCCCCGGAGTTTTCTTT. Translated, it gives CASSLAGAPGVFF.

CDR3: CASSGGDRTDTQYF. The CDR3 region has the DNA TGCGCCAGCAGCGGCGGGGACAGAACAGATACGCAGTATTTT. V is TRBV5-1 and J is TRBJ2-3; TRBD1 might be the D (7 bases). The CDR3 has 14 residues. V dropped 4 bases and J dropped 3 bases, with 12 bases sitting between them. Germline V gives CDR1 SGHRS, CDR2 YFSETQ.

V is TRBV5-1 and J is TRBJ2-5; possibly TRBD2 for D (7 bases). Germline V gives CDR1 SGHRS, CDR2 YFSETQ. Trimming shortened V by 3 bases and J by 11 bases, and 20 bases separated the two germline ends. The CDR3 consists of 14 residues. CDR3 protein: CASSSQSGGNEQYF. In DNA form, the CDR3 reads TGCGCCAGCAGCTCCCAGTCGGGGGGCAATGAGCAGTACTTC.

The chain links TRBV12-3 or TRBV12-4 to TRBJ2-1; 9 bases fit TRBD2. There are 17 residues in the CDR3. J was trimmed by 10 bases and V by 2 bases; bases with no gene match: 15. CDR3 region: CASSLTLAGGNSYEQFF. The CDR3 DNA sequence: TGTGCCAGCAGTTTAACTTTGGCGGGGGGGAACTCCTACGAGCAGTTCTTC.

This clonotype was detected only a few times. The chain combines TRBV15 with TRBJ2-5; D not resolved. Germline CDR1 and CDR2: LNHNV and YYDKDF (reference sequence). Trimming left V 1 base short and J 1 base short, with 7 bases between. This CDR3 spans 14 amino acids. DNA for the CDR3: TGTGCCACCAGCAGAGGACGGAGCCAAGAGACCCAGTACTTC. This encodes CATSRGRSQETQYF.

CDR3 sequence reads: CASSFRQGRSDGYTF. In nucleotides, the CDR3 is TGCGCCAGCAGCTTTAGACAGGGGCGGAGCGATGGCTACACCTTC. J is TRBJ1-2 and V is TRBV5-1; 8 positions agree with TRBD1. The CDR3 has 15 residues. V lost 2 bases and J lost 6; bases outside the gene matches: 9. Germline CDR1 reads SGHRS; CDR2 reads YFSETQ. Looking up the rest from reference TRBV5-1 and TRBJ1-2 gives the full variable domain: KAGVTQTPRYLIKTRGQQVTLSCSPISGHRSVSWYQQTPGQGLQFLFEYFSETQRNKGNFPGRFSGRQFSNSRSEMNVSTLELGDSALYLCASSFRQGRSDGYTFGSGTRLTVV.

The chain is built from TRBV28 and TRBJ2-1; maybe TRBD2 (5 bases). V dropped 2 bases and J dropped 8 bases, with 13 bases sitting between them. The CDR3 consists of 14 residues. Germline lookup yields CDR1 MDHEN and CDR2 SYDVKM. The DNA for the CDR3 is TGTGCCAGCAGTTTACCTCTGGGAGTTTATGAGCAGTTCTTC. Its translation is CASSLPLGVYEQFF.

The genes are TRBV28 and TRBJ1-2; 7 bases align to TRBD1. Germline CDR1 reads MDHEN; CDR2 reads SYDVKM. V shed 6 bases and J 2 bases; nucleotides not matched to a gene: 18. The CDR3 is 18 amino acids. In DNA form, the CDR3 reads TGTGCCAGCAGGAGTTTTCCCGAGACGACAGGGAAGAACTATGGCTACACCTTC. Translating gives CASRSFPETTGKNYGYTF.

This chain uses TRBV6-1 with TRBJ2-4; D may be TRBD1 (5 bases). Per germline, CDR1 MNHNS and CDR2 SASEGT. The germline V and J ends were trimmed by 5 bases and 0 bases, with 23 bases remaining between them. The CDR3 has 19 residues. CDR3 in DNA: TGTGCCAGCAGTACCACGGCGAAGACAGACCTTCTAGCCAAAAACATTCAGTACTTC. Protein sequence: CASSTTAKTDLLAKNIQYF.

The table lists this clonotype with a few counts. The chain is built from TRBV15 and TRBJ2-7; 8 bases fit TRBD1. The CDR3 has 15 residues. Germline trimming cut 0 bases from V and 5 bases from J; bases unmatched to any gene: 6. CDR1 and CDR2 (germline): LNHNV, YYDKDF (reference sequence). The CDR3 region is CATSRDGQGFHEQYF. As DNA, the CDR3 is TGTGCCACCAGCAGAGACGGACAGGGTTTCCACGAGCAGTACTTC.

V usage is TRBV29-1 and J usage is TRBJ2-4; tentatively, D is TRBD1 (6 bases). The DNA end is a closer match to TRBJ2-7, so the J assignment may be wrong. In germline, CDR1 is SQVTM, CDR2 ANQGSEA. The length of the CDR3 is 13 residues. The CDR3 sequence: CSVKAGDLAEQYF. CDR3 sequence (DNA): TGCAGCGTTAAGGCAGGGGATTTGGCCGAGCAGTACTTC.

The chain has TRBV5-1 and TRBJ1-6, with D possibly matching TRBD1 (5 bases). Germline values: CDR1 SGHRS, CDR2 YFSETQ. The ends were cut back, 0 bases at V and 9 bases at J, with 13 bases in the middle. The CDR3 totals 15 residues. CDR3 sequence: CASSLGRTSSSPLHF. CDR3 sequence (DNA): TGCGCCAGCAGCTTGGGTCGGACATCTAGTTCACCCCTCCACTTT.

This chain joins TRBV20-1 and TRBJ1-6; tentative D call: TRBD1 (6 bases). The V end was cut by 0 bases, the J end by 2 bases, with 8 bases between. Germline-derived CDR1 and CDR2 are DFQATT and SNEGSKA (reference sequence). The CDR3 spans 15 residues. The CDR3 DNA follows: TGCAGTGCTAGAGAACAGGGCACCTATAATTCACCCCTCCACTTT. Amino acids: CSAREQGTYNSPLHF.

CDR3 nucleotides: TGTGCCAGCAGTTACGTTTCCGGGATCTATGGCTACACCTTC. Translating it yields CASSYVSGIYGYTF. J is TRBJ1-2 and V is TRBV6-2 or TRBV6-3; no firm D call. Trimming cost V 2 bases and J 4 bases, with 11 bases left between them. Germline V lookup: CDR1 MNHEY, CDR2 SVGEGT. The CDR3 totals 14 residues.

This chain joins TRBV18 and TRBJ2-1; D possibly corresponds to TRBD1 (6 bases). Looked up from germline, CDR1 is KGHSH and CDR2 is LQKENI. V lost 3 bases, J lost 7 bases, and 10 bases lay in between. The CDR3 is 13 amino acids. The CDR3 DNA is TGTGCCAGCTCACCTTCGCAGGGGAATGAGCAGTTCTTC. It yields the protein CASSPSQGNEQFF. Drawing the rest from reference TRBV18 and TRBJ2-1, the complete variable domain is NAGVMQNPRHLVRRRGQEARLRCSPMKGHSHVYWYRQLPEEGLKFMVYLQKENIIDESGMPKERFSAEFPKEGPSILRIQQVVRGDSAAYFCASSPSQGNEQFFGPGTRLTVL.

The CDR3 loop reads CASSHAGTSGYEQFF. In DNA form, the CDR3 reads TGTGCCAGCAGTCATGCCGGGACTAGCGGGTATGAGCAGTTCTTC. The chain couples TRBV6-6 to TRBJ2-1, with TRBD2 identical over 12 bases. The CDR3 is 15 residues long. The V gene end was trimmed by 5 bases and the J gene end by 8 bases; junction bases not matched to a gene: 7. Looked up from germline, CDR1 is MNHNY and CDR2 is SVGAGI (reference sequence).

V is TRBV28 and J is TRBJ2-1; 8 bases line up with TRBD2. The V and J ends lost 3 bases and 3 bases, in that order; junction bases with no gene match: 7. The CDR3 runs 16 residues. CDR1 and CDR2 (germline): MDHEN, SYDVKM. The CDR3 bases are TGTGCCAGCAGTTTGGTGCGGGGGGCCGGCTACAATGAGCAGTTCTTC. It specifies CASSLVRGAGYNEQFF.

J is TRBJ2-3 and V is TRBV20-1; a possible D gene is TRBD1 (6 bases). Looked up from germline, CDR1 is DFQATT and CDR2 is SNEGSKA (reference sequence). V lost 6 bases to trimming and J lost 4 bases, with 17 bases between them. The CDR3 has 14 residues. CDR3 DNA sequence: TGCAGTGCCCGTCGGGACACCTCGTCAGATACGCAGTATTTT. It translates to CSARRDTSSDTQYF.

The chain uses TRBV20-1 and TRBJ2-1; 10 nucleotides agree with TRBD2. Germline CDR1 DFQATT, CDR2 SNEGSKA (reference sequence). The length of the CDR3 is 16 residues. J gave up 5 bases and V 6 bases, and 13 bases lay outside the gene matches. The CDR3 region is CSANDPLAGANNEQFF. CDR3 DNA: TGCAGTGCAAATGACCCCCTAGCGGGGGCTAACAATGAGCAGTTCTTC.

The chain carries TRBV28 and TRBJ2-5, with no clear D. The DNA matches TRBJ2-7 better at its end, which makes the J call doubtful. The CDR3 sequence is 15 residues long. Germline loops: CDR1 MDHEN, CDR2 SYDVKM. The CDR3 region is CASSSAAAGPYEQYF. As DNA, the CDR3 is TGTGCCAGCAGCTCCGCGGCGGCAGGCCCCTACGAGCAGTACTTC.

The chain uses TRBV5-1 and TRBJ2-1; D is possibly TRBD1 or TRBD2 (5 bases each). Germline V lookup: CDR1 SGHRS, CDR2 YFSETQ. Trimming took 2 bases from V and 6 from J, leaving 15 bases between them. The CDR3 is 15 residues long. The CDR3 reads CASSFRGGTGNEQFF. CDR3 nucleotide sequence: TGCGCCAGCAGCTTTCGTGGGGGAACCGGCAATGAGCAGTTCTTC.